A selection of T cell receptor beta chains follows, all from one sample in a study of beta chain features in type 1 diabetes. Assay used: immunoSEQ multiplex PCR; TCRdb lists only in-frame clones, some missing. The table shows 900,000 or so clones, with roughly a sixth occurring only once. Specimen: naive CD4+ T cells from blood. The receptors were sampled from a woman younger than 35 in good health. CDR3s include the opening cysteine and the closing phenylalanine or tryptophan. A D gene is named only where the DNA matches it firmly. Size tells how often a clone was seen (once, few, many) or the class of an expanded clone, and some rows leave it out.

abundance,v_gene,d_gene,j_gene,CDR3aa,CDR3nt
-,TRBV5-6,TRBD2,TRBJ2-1,CASSRRVAGVDNEQFF,TGTGCCAGCAGCCGCCGGGTAGCGGGGGTTGACAATGAGCAGTTCTTC
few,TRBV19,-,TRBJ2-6,CATRHTSGANVLTF,TGTGCCACCCGACACACCTCTGGGGCCAACGTCCTGACTTTC
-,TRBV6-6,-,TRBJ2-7,CASATTYEQYF,TGTGCCAGCGCAACCACCTACGAGCAGTACTTC
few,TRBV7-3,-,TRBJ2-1,CASSSQGTGGGYNEQFF,TGTGCCAGCAGCTCACAGGGAACAGGGGGAGGGTACAATGAGCAGTTCTTC
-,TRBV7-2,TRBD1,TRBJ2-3,CASSFKTGVGCYF,TGTGCCAGCAGCTTTAAGACAGGGGTGGGTTGTTATTTT
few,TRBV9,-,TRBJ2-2,CASNSGLNTGELFF,TGTGCCAGCAACAGCGGGCTCAACACCGGGGAGCTGTTTTTT
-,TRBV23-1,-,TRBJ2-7,CASSHSDRSPSYEQYF,TGCGCCAGCAGTCACAGCGACAGGTCCCCCTCCTACGAGCAGTACTTC
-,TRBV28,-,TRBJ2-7,CASSPGSISSYEQYF,TGTGCCAGCAGCCCGGGCTCGATAAGCTCCTACGAGCAGTACTTC
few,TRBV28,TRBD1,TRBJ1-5,CASSAEGEGGRNQPQHF,TGTGCCAGCAGCGCCGAGGGGGAAGGGGGCCGCAATCAGCCCCAGCATTTT
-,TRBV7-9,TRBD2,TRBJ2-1,CASSLALGLAGGVNNEQFF,TGTGCCAGCAGCTTAGCGCTGGGACTAGCGGGAGGAGTCAACAATGAGCAGTTCTTC
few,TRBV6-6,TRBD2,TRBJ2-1,CAIRMGLEAVYEQFF,TGTGCCATCAGGATGGGACTAGAGGCGGTCTATGAGCAGTTCTTC